This T cell receptor (beta chain) was sequenced in a study of post-analysis software for immune sequencing data. The overall study: In terms of disease course, relapsing-remitting, secondary progressive and progressive-relapsing multiple sclerosis were included.

Researchers reported that TCR beta cDNA libraries carried unique molecular identifiers. TCRdb fed the PCR reads into MiXCR, producing one record per CDR3 protein. The sample consists of 650,000 to 850,000 distinct CDR3 sequences, under 70% of them appearing once. This clonotype was picked up a small number of times. Its antigen is as yet unknown. Study-level points and caveats: With TRBV5-6, TRBV5-1 and TRBV20-1 included, about 5 TRBV segments were more frequent in patients than in controls. Normalized Chao1 diversity in multiple sclerosis patients fell significantly below that of controls.

J lost 5 bases, V lost 6 bases, and 8 bases had no gene match. The CDR3 is 14 amino acids. Germline loops: CDR1 SEHNR, CDR2 FQNEAQ (reference sequence). This clonotype was obtained from a girl aged 5-17 years with multiple sclerosis. Sequencing input: blood. This sequence joins TRBV7-9 and TRBJ2-7; TRBD1 agrees at 9 bases. DNA of the CDR3: TGTGCCAGCAGAAGTACAGGGGGCATCAACGAGCAGTACTTC. It specifies CASRSTGGINEQYF.